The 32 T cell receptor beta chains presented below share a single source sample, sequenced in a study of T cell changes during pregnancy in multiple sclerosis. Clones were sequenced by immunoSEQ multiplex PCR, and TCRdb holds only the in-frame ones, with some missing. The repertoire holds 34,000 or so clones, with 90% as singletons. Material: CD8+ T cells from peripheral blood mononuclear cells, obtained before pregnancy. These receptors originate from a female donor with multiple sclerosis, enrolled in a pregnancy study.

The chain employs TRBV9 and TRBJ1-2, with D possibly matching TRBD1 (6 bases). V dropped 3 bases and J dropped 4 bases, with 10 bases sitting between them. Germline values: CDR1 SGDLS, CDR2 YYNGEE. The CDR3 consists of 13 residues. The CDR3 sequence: CASSGDRSYGYTF. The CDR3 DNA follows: TGTGCCAGCAGCGGAGACAGGAGCTATGGCTACACCTTC. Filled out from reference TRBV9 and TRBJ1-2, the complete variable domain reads DSGVTQTPKHLITATGQRVTLRCSPRSGDLSVYWYQQSLDQGLQFLIQYYNGEERAKGNILERFSAQQFPDLHSELNLSSLELGDSALYFCASSGDRSYGYTFGSGTRLTVV.

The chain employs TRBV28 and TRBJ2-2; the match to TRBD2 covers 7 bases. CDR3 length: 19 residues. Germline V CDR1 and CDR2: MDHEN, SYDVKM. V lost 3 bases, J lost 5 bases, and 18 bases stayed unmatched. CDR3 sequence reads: CASSFPGPEGTGGTGELFF. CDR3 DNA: TGTGCCAGCAGTTTCCCGGGACCCGAGGGTACCGGGGGGACCGGGGAGCTGTTTTTT.

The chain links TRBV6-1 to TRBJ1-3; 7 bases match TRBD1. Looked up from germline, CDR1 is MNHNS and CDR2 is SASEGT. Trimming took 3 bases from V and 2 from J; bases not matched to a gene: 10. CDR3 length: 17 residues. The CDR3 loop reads CASSDAAGGFTGNTIYF. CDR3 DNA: TGTGCCAGCAGTGACGCGGCAGGGGGGTTCACTGGAAACACCATATATTTT.

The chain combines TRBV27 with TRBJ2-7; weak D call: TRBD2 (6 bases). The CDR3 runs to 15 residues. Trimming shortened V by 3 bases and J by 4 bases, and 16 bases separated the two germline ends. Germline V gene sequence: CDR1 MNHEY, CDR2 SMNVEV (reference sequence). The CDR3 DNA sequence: TGTGCCAGCAGTTTCTCGGTGGAGGGGCGATACGAGCAGTACTTC. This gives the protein CASSFSVEGRYEQYF.

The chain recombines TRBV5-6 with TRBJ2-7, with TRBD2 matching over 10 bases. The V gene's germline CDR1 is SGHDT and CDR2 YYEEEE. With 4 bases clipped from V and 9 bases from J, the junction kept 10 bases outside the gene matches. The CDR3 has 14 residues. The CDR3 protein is CASSRMASGRRQYF. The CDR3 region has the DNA TGTGCCAGCAGCCGGATGGCTAGCGGGAGAAGGCAGTACTTC.

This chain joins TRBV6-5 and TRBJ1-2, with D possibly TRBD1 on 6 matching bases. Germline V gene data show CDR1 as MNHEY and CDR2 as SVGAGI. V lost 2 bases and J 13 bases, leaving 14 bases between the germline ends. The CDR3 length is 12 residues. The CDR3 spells CASSYGGASSTF. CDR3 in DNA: TGTGCCAGCAGTTACGGGGGGGCCAGTTCCACCTTC.

The CDR3 reads CASSPAVASGANEQFF. CDR3 nucleotides: TGTGCCAGCAGCCCCGCGGTCGCTAGCGGGGCCAATGAGCAGTTCTTC. This chain links TRBV7-9 with TRBJ2-1, with TRBD2 identical over 9 bases. V was clipped by 5 bases and J by 6 bases; unmatched bases: 11. The germline V gene encodes CDR1 SEHNR and CDR2 FQNEAQ (reference sequence). The CDR3 length is 16 residues.

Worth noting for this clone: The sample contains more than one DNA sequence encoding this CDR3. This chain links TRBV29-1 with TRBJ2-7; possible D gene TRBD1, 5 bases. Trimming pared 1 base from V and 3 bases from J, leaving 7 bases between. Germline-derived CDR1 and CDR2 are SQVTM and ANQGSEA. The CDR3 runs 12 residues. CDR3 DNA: TGCAGCGTTGAAGTCAGGGACTACGAGCAGTACTTC. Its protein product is CSVEVRDYEQYF.

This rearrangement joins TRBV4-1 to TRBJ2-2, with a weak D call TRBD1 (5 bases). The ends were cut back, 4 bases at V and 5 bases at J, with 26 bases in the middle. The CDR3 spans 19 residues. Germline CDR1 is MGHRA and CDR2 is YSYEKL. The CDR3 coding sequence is TGCGCCAGCAGCCTCCCGGCGAATCAGGGATCGGGTGATACCGGGGAGCTGTTTTTT. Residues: CASSLPANQGSGDTGELFF.

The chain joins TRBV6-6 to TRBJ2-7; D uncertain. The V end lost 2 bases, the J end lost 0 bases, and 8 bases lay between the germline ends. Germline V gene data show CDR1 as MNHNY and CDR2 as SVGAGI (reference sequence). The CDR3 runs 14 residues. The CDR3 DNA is TGTGCCAGCAGTTACGAGACTGCCTCCTACGAGCAGTACTTC. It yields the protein CASSYETASYEQYF.

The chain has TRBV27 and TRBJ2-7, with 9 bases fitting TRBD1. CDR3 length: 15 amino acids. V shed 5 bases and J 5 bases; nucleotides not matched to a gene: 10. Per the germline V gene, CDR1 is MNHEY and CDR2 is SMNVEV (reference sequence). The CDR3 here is CASSRIQGALDEQYF. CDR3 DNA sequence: TGTGCCAGCAGTCGAATACAGGGGGCGCTTGACGAGCAGTACTTC.

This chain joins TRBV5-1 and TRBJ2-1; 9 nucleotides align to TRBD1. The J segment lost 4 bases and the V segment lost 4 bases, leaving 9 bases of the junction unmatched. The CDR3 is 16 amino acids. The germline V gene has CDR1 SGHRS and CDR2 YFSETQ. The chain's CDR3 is CASSQWTGDLYNEQFF. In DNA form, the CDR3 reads TGCGCCAGCAGCCAGTGGACAGGGGACCTTTACAATGAGCAGTTCTTC.

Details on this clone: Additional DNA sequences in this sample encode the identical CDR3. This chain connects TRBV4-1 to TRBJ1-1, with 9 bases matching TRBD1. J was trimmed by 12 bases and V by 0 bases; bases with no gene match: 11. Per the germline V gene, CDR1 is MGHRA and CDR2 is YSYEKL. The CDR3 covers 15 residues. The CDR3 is CASSQEISRTGESFF. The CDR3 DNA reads TGCGCCAGCAGCCAAGAGATATCCCGGACAGGGGAGTCTTTCTTT.

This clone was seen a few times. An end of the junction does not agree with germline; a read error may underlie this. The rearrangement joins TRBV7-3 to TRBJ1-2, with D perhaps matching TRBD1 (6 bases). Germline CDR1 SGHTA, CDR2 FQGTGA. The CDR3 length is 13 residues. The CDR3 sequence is CASSRTGYGTPAF. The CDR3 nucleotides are TGTGCCAGCAGTCGTACAGGGTACGGGACGCCTGCCTTC. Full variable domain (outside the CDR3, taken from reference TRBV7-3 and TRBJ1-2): GAGVSQTPSNKVTEKGKYVELRCDPISGHTALYWYRQSLGQGPEFLIYFQGTGAADDSGLPNDRFFAVRPEGSVSTLKIQRTERGDSAVYLCASSRTGYGTPAFGSGTRLTVV.

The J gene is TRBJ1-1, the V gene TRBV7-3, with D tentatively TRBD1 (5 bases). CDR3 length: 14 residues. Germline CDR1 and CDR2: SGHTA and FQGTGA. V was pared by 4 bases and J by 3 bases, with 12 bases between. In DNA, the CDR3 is TGTGCCAGCAGCTCCTCAGGGATGGACACTGAAGCTTTCTTT. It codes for CASSSSGMDTEAFF. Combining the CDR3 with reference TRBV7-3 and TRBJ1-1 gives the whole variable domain GAGVSQTPSNKVTEKGKYVELRCDPISGHTALYWYRQSLGQGPEFLIYFQGTGAADDSGLPNDRFFAVRPEGSVSTLKIQRTERGDSAVYLCASSSSGMDTEAFFGQGTRLTVV.

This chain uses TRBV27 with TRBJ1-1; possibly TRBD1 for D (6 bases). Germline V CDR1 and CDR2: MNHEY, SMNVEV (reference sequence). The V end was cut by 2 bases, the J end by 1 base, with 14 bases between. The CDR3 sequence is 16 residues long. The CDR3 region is CASSLMVQGPNTEAFF. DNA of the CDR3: TGTGCCAGCAGTTTAATGGTGCAGGGGCCGAACACTGAAGCTTTCTTT.

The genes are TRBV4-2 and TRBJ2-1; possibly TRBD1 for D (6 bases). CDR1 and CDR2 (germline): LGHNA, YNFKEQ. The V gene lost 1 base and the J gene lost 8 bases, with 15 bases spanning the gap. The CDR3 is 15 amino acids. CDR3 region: CASSQGKGQSDEQFF. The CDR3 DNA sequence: TGTGCCAGCAGCCAAGGGAAAGGACAGTCCGATGAGCAGTTCTTC.

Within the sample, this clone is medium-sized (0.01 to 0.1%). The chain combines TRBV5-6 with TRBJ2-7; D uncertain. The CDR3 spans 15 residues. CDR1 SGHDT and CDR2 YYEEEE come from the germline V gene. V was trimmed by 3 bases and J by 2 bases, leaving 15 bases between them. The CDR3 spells CASSSSELTTYEQYF. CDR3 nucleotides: TGTGCCAGCAGCTCGAGTGAGCTAACGACCTACGAGCAGTACTTC.

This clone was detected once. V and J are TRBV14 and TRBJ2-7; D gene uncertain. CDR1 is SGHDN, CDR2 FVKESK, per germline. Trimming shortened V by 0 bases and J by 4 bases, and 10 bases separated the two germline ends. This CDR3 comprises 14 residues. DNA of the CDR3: TGTGCCAGCAGCCAAGATCAAGTCGGGTACGAGCAGTACTTC. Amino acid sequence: CASSQDQVGYEQYF.

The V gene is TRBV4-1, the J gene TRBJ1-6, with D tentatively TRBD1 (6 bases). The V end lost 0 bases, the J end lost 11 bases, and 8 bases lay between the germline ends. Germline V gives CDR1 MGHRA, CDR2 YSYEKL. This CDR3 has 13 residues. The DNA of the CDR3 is TGCGCCAGCAGCCAAGATCACAGGGCACCCCTCCACTTT. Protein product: CASSQDHRAPLHF.

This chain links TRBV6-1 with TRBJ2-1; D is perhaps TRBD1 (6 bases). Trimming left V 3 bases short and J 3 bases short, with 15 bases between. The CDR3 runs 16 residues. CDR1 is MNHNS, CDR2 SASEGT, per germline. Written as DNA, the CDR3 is TGTGCCAGCAGTGATTTGGGACAACCGAACTACAATGAGCAGTTCTTC. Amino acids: CASSDLGQPNYNEQFF.

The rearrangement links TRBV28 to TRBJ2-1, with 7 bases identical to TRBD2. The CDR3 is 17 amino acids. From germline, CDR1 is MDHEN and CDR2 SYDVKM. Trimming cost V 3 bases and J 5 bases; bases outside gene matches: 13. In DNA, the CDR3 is TGTGCCAGCAGTTTCCCGAGATGGGGGGGAGCCAACAATGAGCAGTTCTTC. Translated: CASSFPRWGGANNEQFF.

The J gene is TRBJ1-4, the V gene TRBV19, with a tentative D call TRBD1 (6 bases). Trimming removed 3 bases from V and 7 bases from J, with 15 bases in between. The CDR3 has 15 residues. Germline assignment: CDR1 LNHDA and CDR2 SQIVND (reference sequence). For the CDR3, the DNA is TGTGCCAGTAGTATTTCGGGGGGCTCCGGTGAAAAACTGTTTTTT. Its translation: CASSISGGSGEKLFF.

CDR3 DNA sequence: TGCGCCAGCACCTGGACTAGCGGGAGTTCCCTCACCGGGGAGCTGTTTTTT. Its protein is CASTWTSGSSLTGELFF. V gene TRBV5-1 combines with J gene TRBJ2-2; 13 positions match TRBD2. Germline assignment: CDR1 SGHRS and CDR2 YFSETQ. CDR3 length equals 17 residues. Trimming cost V 6 bases and J 4 bases; bases outside gene matches: 9. Full variable domain (missing parts from reference TRBV5-1 and TRBJ2-2): KAGVTQTPRYLIKTRGQQVTLSCSPISGHRSVSWYQQTPGQGLQFLFEYFSETQRNKGNFPGRFSGRQFSNSRSEMNVSTLELGDSALYLCASTWTSGSSLTGELFFGEGSRLTVL.

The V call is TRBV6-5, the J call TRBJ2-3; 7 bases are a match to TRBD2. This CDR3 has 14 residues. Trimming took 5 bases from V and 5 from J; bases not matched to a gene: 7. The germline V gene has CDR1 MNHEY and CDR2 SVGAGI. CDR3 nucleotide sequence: TGTGCCAGCAGTGCGGTGGGAGGGGTAGATACGCAGTATTTT. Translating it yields CASSAVGGVDTQYF.

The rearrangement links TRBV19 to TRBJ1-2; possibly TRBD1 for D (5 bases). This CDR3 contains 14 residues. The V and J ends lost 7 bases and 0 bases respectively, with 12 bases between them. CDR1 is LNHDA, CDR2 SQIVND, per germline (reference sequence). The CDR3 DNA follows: TGTGCCAGTAAGCGGGGCGCCGCTAACTATGGCTACACCTTC. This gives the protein CASKRGAANYGYTF.

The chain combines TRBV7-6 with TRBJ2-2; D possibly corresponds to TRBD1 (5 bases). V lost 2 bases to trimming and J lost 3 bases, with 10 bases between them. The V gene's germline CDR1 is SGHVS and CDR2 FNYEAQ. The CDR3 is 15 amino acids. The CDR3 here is CASSLQGAYTGELFF. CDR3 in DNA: TGTGCCAGCAGCTTACAGGGCGCGTACACCGGGGAGCTGTTTTTT.

In DNA form, the CDR3 reads TGTGCCAGCAGTATGACAGGGGGCGCGAATGGCTACACCTTC. Its translation is CASSMTGGANGYTF. The chain carries TRBV25-1 and TRBJ1-2; TRBD1 agrees at 10 bases. This CDR3 is built from 14 residues. The V and J ends lost 5 bases and 6 bases, in that order; junction bases with no gene match: 6. CDR1 is MGHDK, CDR2 SYGVNS, per germline.

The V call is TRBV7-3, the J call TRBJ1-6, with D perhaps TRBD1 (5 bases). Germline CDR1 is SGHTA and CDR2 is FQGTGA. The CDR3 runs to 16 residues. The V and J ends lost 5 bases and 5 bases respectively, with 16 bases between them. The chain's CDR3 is CASSPLGQGNNSPLHF. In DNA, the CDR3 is TGTGCCAGCAGCCCACTCGGCCAGGGTAATAATTCACCCCTCCACTTT.

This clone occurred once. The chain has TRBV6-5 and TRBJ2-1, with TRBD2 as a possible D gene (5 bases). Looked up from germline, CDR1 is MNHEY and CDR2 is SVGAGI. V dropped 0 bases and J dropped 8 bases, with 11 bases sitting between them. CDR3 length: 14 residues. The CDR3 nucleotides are TGTGCCAGCAGTTACTCCCGGACTGCATATGAGCAGTTCTTC. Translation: CASSYSRTAYEQFF.

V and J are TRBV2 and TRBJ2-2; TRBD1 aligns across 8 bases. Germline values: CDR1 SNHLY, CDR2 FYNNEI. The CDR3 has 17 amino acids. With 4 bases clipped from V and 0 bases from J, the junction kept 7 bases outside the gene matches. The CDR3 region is CASSAHVDRANTGELFF. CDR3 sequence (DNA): TGTGCCAGCAGTGCACACGTGGACAGGGCGAACACCGGGGAGCTGTTTTTT.

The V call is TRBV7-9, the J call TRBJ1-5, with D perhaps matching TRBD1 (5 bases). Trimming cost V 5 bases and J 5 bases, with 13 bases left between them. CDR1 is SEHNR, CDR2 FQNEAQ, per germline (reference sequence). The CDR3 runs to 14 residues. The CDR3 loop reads CASSLVGGDQPQHF. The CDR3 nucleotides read TGTGCCAGCAGCCTGGTGGGGGGAGATCAGCCCCAGCATTTT.